This record concerns one TCR beta chain sequence. This sample was taken from a study of blood T cell repertoires in COVID-19. The overall study: The United States, Italy and Spain were the sources of the acute and convalescent COVID-19 samples.

V shed 7 bases, J shed 6 bases, and the junction held 4 bases outside the gene matches. This CDR3 comprises 12 residues. CDR1 and CDR2 from the germline V gene are LNHDA and SQIVND (reference sequence). This study enrolled people aged 18 to 89 from 24 US geographic areas. Self-reported history from a screening survey and questionnaire set each donor's cohort. As processed by the authors: The authors estimated nucleated cell counts from reference gene primer amplification. Clones were sequenced by immunoSEQ multiplex PCR, and TCRdb holds only the in-frame ones, with some missing. The V and J calls and clone size were taken over from that table, and D and trimming were inferred from the DNA. Of about 230,000 clones in the sample, 88% were seen once.

The specimen was PBMCs or T cells enriched from blood (not recorded which). The sequence was obtained from a woman aged 40 to 50 with acute COVID-19. The chain employs TRBV19 and TRBJ2-3; 7 bases match TRBD2. Here the CDR3 DNA reads TGTGCCAGTACTACCGGGGGGGATACGCAGTATTTT. Protein sequence: CASTTGGDTQYF.